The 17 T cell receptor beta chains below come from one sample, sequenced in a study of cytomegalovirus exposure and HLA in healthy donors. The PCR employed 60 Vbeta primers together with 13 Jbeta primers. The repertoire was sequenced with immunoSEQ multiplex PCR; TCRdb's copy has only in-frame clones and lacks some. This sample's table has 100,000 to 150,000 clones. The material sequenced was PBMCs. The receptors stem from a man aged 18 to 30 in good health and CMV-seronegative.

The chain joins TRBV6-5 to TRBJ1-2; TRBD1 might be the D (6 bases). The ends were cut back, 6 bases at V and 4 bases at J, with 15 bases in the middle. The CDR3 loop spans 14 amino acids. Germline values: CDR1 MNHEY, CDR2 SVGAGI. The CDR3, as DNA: TGTGCCAGCAGGCAGGGGACCACTATCTATGGCTACACCTTC. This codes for CASRQGTTIYGYTF.

This CDR3 is CASSGASGGYYTDTQYF. CDR3 DNA sequence: TGTGCCAGCAGTGGAGCTAGCGGGGGTTATTATACAGATACGCAGTATTTT. The gene calls are TRBV28 and TRBJ2-3, with 10 bases identical to TRBD2. The trim removed 5 bases at V and 3 bases at J, leaving 11 bases unmatched. Germline CDR1 and CDR2: MDHEN and SYDVKM. The CDR3 sequence is 17 residues long.

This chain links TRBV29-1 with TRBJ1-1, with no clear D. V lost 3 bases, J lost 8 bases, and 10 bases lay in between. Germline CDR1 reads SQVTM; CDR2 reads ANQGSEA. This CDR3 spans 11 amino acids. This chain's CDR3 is CSVEITGEAFF. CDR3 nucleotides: TGCAGCGTTGAGATAACGGGAGAAGCTTTCTTT.

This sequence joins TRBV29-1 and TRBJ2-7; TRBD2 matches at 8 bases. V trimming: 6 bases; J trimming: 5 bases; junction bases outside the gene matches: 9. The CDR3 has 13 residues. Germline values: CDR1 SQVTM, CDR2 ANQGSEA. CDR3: CSVESGSMNEQYF. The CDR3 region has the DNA TGCAGCGTCGAGAGCGGGAGTATGAACGAGCAGTACTTC.

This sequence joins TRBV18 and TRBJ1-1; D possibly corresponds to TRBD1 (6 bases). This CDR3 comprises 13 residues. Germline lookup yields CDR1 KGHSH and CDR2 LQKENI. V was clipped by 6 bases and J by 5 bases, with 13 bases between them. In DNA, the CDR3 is TGTGCCAGCTCCCAGGACAGTAAAACTGAAGCTTTCTTT. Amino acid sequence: CASSQDSKTEAFF.

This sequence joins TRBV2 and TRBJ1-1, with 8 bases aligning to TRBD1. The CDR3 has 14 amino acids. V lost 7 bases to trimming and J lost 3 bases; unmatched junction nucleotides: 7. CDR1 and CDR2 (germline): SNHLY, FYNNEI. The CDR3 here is CASTSGQGHTEAFF. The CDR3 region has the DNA TGTGCCAGCACTAGTGGACAGGGCCACACTGAAGCTTTCTTT.

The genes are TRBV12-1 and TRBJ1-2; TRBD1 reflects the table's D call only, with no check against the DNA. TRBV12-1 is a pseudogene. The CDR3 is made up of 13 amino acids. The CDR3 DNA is TGTGCCAGCAGCTTTGAGGGGGCGAAAGGCTACACCTTC. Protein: CASSFEGAKGYTF.

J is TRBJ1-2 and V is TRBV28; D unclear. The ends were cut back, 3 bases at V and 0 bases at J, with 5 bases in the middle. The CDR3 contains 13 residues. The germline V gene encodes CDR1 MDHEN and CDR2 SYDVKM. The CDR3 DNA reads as TGTGCCAGCAGTTTGGAGGCTAACTATGGCTACACCTTC. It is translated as CASSLEANYGYTF.

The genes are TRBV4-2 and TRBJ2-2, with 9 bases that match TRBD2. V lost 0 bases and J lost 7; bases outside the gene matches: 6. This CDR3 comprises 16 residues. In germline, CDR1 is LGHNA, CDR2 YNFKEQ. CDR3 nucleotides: TGTGCCAGCAGCCAAGACGTAGCGGGAGAAGTCGGGGAGCTGTTTTTT. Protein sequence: CASSQDVAGEVGELFF.

DNA for the CDR3: TGTGCCATCAACCGACAGGGGCCCGCACCCAATGAGCAGTTCTTC. This sequence encodes CAINRQGPAPNEQFF. The chain links TRBV10-3 to TRBJ2-1, with 8 bases identical to TRBD1. Germline-derived CDR1 and CDR2 are ENHRY and SYGVKD. The CDR3 covers 15 residues. V gave up 7 bases and J gave up 6 bases; unmatched junction bases: 11.

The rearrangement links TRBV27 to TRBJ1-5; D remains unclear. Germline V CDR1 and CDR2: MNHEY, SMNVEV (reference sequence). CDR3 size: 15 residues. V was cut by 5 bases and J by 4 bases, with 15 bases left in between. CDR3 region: CASSPTGGGNQPQHF. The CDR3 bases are TGTGCCAGCAGTCCCACCGGCGGAGGGAATCAGCCCCAGCATTTT.

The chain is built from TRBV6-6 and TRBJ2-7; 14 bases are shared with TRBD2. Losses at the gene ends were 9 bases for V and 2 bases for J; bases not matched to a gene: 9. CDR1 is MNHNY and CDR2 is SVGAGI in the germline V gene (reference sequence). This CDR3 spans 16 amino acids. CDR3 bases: TGTGCCAGTGCAGGACTAGCGGGAGGTTTTACCTACGAGCAGTACTTC. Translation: CASAGLAGGFTYEQYF.

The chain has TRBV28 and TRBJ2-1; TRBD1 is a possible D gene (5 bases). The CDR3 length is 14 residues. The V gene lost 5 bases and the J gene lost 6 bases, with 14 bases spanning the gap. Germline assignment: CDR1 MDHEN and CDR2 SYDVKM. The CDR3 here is CASSPTTELNEQFF. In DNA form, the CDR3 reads TGTGCCAGCAGTCCAACGACAGAGCTCAATGAGCAGTTCTTC. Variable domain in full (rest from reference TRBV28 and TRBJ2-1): DVKVTQSSRYLVKRTGEKVFLECVQDMDHENMFWYRQDPGLGLRLIYFSYDVKMKEKGDIPEGYSVSREKKERFSLILESASTNQTSMYLCASSPTTELNEQFFGPGTRLTVL.

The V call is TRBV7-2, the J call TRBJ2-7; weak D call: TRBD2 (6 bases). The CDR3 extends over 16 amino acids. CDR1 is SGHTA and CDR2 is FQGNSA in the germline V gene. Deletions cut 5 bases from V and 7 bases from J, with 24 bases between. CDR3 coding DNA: TGTGCCAGCAGCCCCTATTATGGGGGGAACGCTCGGGAGCAGTACTTC. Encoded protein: CASSPYYGGNAREQYF.

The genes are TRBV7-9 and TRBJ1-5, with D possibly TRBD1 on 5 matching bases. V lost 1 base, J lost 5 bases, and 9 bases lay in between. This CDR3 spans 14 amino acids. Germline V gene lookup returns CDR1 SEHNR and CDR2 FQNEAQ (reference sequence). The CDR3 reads CASSLEQVHQPQHF. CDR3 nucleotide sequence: TGTGCCAGCAGCTTAGAACAGGTACATCAGCCCCAGCATTTT.

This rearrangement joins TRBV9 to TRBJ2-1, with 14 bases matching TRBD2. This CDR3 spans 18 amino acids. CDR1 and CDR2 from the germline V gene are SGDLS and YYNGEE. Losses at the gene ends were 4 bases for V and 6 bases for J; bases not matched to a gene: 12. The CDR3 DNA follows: TGTGCCAGCAGCCCACTCTTGGGACTAGCGGGAGTGACCAATGAGCAGTTCTTC. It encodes CASSPLLGLAGVTNEQFF.

The CDR3 DNA reads as TGTGCCAGCGCGGCCGCCTTGGGCGGGAGGAACACCGGGGAGCTGTTTTTT. It is translated as CASAAALGGRNTGELFF. This rearrangement joins TRBV18 to TRBJ2-2, with 7 bases that match TRBD2. Germline trimming cut 8 bases from V and 1 base from J; bases unmatched to any gene: 13. Germline CDR1 reads KGHSH; CDR2 reads LQKENI. This CDR3 contains 17 residues.